This TCR beta chain was identified during a study of CD8 T cells in Susac syndrome. A quantity of about 0.5 to 1 ug RNA underwent reverse transcription using random hexamers. TCRdb analysed the immunoSEQ multiplex PCR reads with MiXCR anew, one entry per CDR3 protein. Of about 140,000 distinct CDR3 sequences in the sample, roughly 94% were seen once. Negative isolation was used for CD8+ and CD4+ T cells, and FACS enrichment was applied to TEMRA cells. The length of the CDR3 is 14 residues. With 5 bases clipped from V and 4 bases from J, the junction kept 3 bases outside the gene matches. Germline V CDR1 and CDR2: LNHDA, SQIVND (reference sequence).

The chain is built from TRBV19 and TRBJ2-3, with 10 bases that match TRBD2. The receptor comes from a human donor in good health. The sequenced sample was CD4+ T cells from PBMCs. CDR3 sequence reads: CASSFLAGADTQYF. Written as DNA, the CDR3 is TGTGCCAGTAGTTTCCTAGCGGGAGCAGATACGCAGTATTTT.